This TCR beta chain appears in the sequencing data of a study of blood T cells in healthy people across ages. Findings of the study overall: CMV status of donors was not determined, possibly confounding expanded clonotype changes. Reliance upon unsorted PBMCs precluded definitive naive versus antigen-experienced comparison. It was held that the diversity estimates obtained from one million T cells were underestimates.

Then a second PCR, running about 6 to 12 cycles, was carried out with a sample-barcoded 5' primer and a J-beta primer mix. A tag from a template-switch adaptor with 12 random nucleotides marked each cDNA molecule. TCRdb re-derived calls from the 5' RACE reads in MiXCR, one entry per CDR3 protein. Of around 1.5 million distinct CDR3 sequences in the sample, around 42% were seen once. From germline, CDR1 is SEHNR and CDR2 FQNEAQ (reference sequence). This CDR3 has 16 residues. V was trimmed by 1 base and J by 2 bases, leaving 14 bases between them. About this clonotype: Antigen unknown.

The sample comprised blood. The receptor's source is a woman between 18 and 29 years old in good health. This rearrangement joins TRBV7-9 to TRBJ2-5; no definite D call. The chain's CDR3 is CASSLGAGTRQETQYF. CDR3 coding DNA: TGTGCCAGCAGCTTAGGGGCAGGTACCCGGCAAGAGACCCAGTACTTC.